This T cell receptor beta chain was identified in a study of blood T cells in healthy people across ages. Study-wide results and caveats: Possibly confounding the expanded clonotype changes was the fact that donor CMV status was unknown.

Primed by a sample-barcoded 5' primer and a J-beta primer mix, a second PCR proceeded for 7 to 11 cycles. TCRdb called the 5' RACE reads again in MiXCR, with one record for every CDR3 protein. This repertoire shows about 1.6 million distinct CDR3 sequences, roughly 30% found once; its top ten account for approximately 10%. Notes on this clonotype: The antigen is undetermined.

This CDR3 region has 15 residues. Germline V lookup: CDR1 SGHAT, CDR2 FQNNGV. Every sample yielded at least 6.5 million isolated PBMCs. The rearrangement links TRBV11-2 to TRBJ2-4, with a possible D match to TRBD2 (5 bases). The J call may be faulty, since TRBJ2-7 better matches the DNA end. The sequenced sample consisted of blood. This TCR was sampled from a woman aged 25 to 39 in good health. The CDR3, as DNA: TGTGCCAGCAGTTACTCTACCGGGATAATCTACGAGCAGTACTTC. Amino acids: CASSYSTGIIYEQYF.